This TCR beta chain was sequenced for a study of blood T cell repertoires in COVID-19. For the study at large: Spain, Italy and the United States supplied samples that represented acute and convalescent COVID-19. From T cells, B-cell-depleted T cells, or PBMCs came the material, which was cDNA or gDNA.

The assay was immunoSEQ multiplex PCR, and TCRdb's table has in-frame clones only and misses some. The table has 110,000 or so clones, roughly 84% seen once. Germline CDR1 is SNHLY and CDR2 is FYNNEI. This CDR3 has 16 amino acids. Germline trimming cut 7 bases from V and 2 bases from J; bases unmatched to any gene: 12. Sequenced input: peripheral blood. The rearrangement links TRBV2 to TRBJ2-7; 9 bases match TRBD1. The sequence was collected from a man aged 55 to 70 with acute or convalescent COVID-19. The CDR3 loop is CASTGSLGQGPYEQYF. In DNA form, the CDR3 reads TGTGCCAGCACTGGGTCGTTGGGACAGGGTCCCTACGAGCAGTACTTC.